This TCR beta chain is drawn from a study of T cell repertoires in cytomegalovirus infection. Across the study: Through public TCR beta signatures, both CMV infection and matching HLA type were indicated. Study conclusions and caveats: The cumulative frequency of public TCR beta families identified carriers of CMV plus the relevant HLA. Dominating the ex vivo response were TCR beta clonotypes that were CMV-specific and HLA-C-restricted.

This clonotype was recorded many times. Its antigen is still unknown. The CDR3 contains 13 residues. The germline gives CDR1 LGHNT, CDR2 FRNRAP. The germline V and J ends were trimmed by 1 base and 4 bases, with 4 bases remaining between them. TCRdb re-called the reads through MiXCR, storing one row per CDR3 protein. The sample has more than 400,000 distinct CDR3 sequences, 26% seen once. The gene calls are TRBV12-5 and TRBJ2-2, with D hard to call. The sequence was obtained from a human donor in good health (CMV status not recorded). Some clones in this sample may be carry-over from other donors' samples. Sequenced sample: PBMCs. The CDR3 DNA reads as TGTGCTAGTGGTTTGGCCCTCACCGGGGAGCTGTTTTTT. Translating it yields CASGLALTGELFF. Supplemented by reference TRBV12-5 and TRBJ2-2, the full variable domain reads DARVTQTPRHKVTEMGQEVTMRCQPILGHNTVFWYRQTMMQGLELLAYFRNRAPLDDSGMPKDRFSAEMPDATLATLKIQPSEPRDSAVYFCASGLALTGELFFGEGSRLTVL.